Sequencing of this T cell receptor beta chain was carried out in a study of blood T cells in healthy people across ages. A second PCR of roughly 7 to 11 cycles used a sample-barcoded 5' primer and a J-beta primer mix. Each CDR3 protein is one row after TCRdb ran MiXCR on the 5' RACE reads. This sample has approximately 900,000 distinct CDR3 sequences; 40% to 60% occur once, and the top ten carry around an eighth. The CDR3 is made up of 12 amino acids. Deletions cut 5 bases from V and 5 bases from J, with 7 bases between. This clonotype was seen more than once but under ten times. The sequence was collected from a young man in good health. The chain recombines TRBV12-3 or TRBV12-4 with TRBJ2-4; D is unresolved. Source material: blood. The CDR3 protein is CASSITENIQYF. In DNA, the CDR3 is TGTGCCAGCAGTATAACAGAAAACATTCAGTACTTC.